A single sample gave rise to the 15 T cell receptor beta chains below, sequenced in a study of shared clonotypes between healthy human individuals. Selected positively for CCR7 and CD45RO-negative, naive CD8 cells excluded terminally differentiated effector memory CD45RA+ cells. Only in-frame clones appear in the TCRdb table, and some are missing; sequencing was by immunoSEQ multiplex PCR. Of roughly 810,000 clones in the sample, about 96% are singletons; the top ten hold around 0.25%. Sequencing was performed on naive CD8+ T cells sorted from blood. The source of these receptors is a man younger than 40 in good health.

The rearrangement uses TRBV2 and TRBJ1-1; maybe TRBD1 (5 bases). The CDR3 is 12 amino acids. Germline V gene data show CDR1 as SNHLY and CDR2 as FYNNEI. V gave up 8 bases and J gave up 5 bases, with 12 bases separating them. This chain's CDR3 is CASLREGTEAFF. DNA for the CDR3: TGTGCCAGCCTCAGGGAGGGGACTGAAGCTTTCTTT.

In the case of this clone: In the same sample, other DNA sequences code for this CDR3. The J gene is TRBJ1-1, the V gene TRBV27, with D tentatively TRBD1 (5 bases). The CDR3 totals 13 residues. Trimming took off 3 bases at V and 3 bases at J, with 8 bases between the two ends. Germline-derived CDR1 and CDR2 are MNHEY and SMNVEV (reference sequence). The CDR3 DNA follows: TGTGCCAGCAGTTTTGGGGGATACACTGAAGCTTTCTTT. It is translated as CASSFGGYTEAFF.

As concerns this clone: Additional DNA sequences in this sample encode the identical CDR3. The chain links TRBV27 to TRBJ2-7; the D is unclear. V lost 5 bases and J lost 5, with 10 bases in between. Germline V gene sequence: CDR1 MNHEY, CDR2 SMNVEV (reference sequence). This CDR3 is 12 amino acids long. The CDR3 reads CASSLIGDEQYF. The CDR3 region has the DNA TGTGCCAGCAGTCTGATTGGGGACGAGCAGTACTTC.

This chain joins TRBV6-6 and TRBJ2-7; D might be TRBD1 (6 bases). There are 13 residues in the CDR3. Germline V CDR1 and CDR2: MNHNY, SVGAGI (reference sequence). V lost 6 bases and J lost 2, with 11 bases in between. Here the CDR3 DNA reads TGTGCCAGCAGATCGACAGGTGCCTACGAGCAGTACTTC. Protein: CASRSTGAYEQYF.

The J gene is TRBJ2-1, the V gene TRBV7-9; D is perhaps TRBD1 (5 bases). Trimming removed 5 bases at V and 7 bases at J, with 12 bases between. This CDR3 is 13 amino acids long. Germline V CDR1 and CDR2: SEHNR, FQNEAQ (reference sequence). The CDR3 nucleotides read TGTGCCAGCAGCCCCCCTAGGGGAAATGAGCAGTTCTTC. Protein sequence: CASSPPRGNEQFF.

The chain links TRBV28 to TRBJ2-7, with 8 nucleotides matching TRBD2. Germline V CDR1 and CDR2: MDHEN, SYDVKM. With V trimmed by 6 bases and J by 0 bases, 10 bases remained unmatched. The CDR3 extends over 16 amino acids. The CDR3 DNA follows: TGTGCCAGCAGCTATCCCGGGACTAGGAGCTCCTACGAGCAGTACTTC. It encodes CASSYPGTRSSYEQYF.

This chain joins TRBV7-9 and TRBJ1-1; D perhaps matches TRBD1 (5 bases). Germline V lookup: CDR1 SEHNR, CDR2 FQNEAQ (reference sequence). The CDR3 has 14 residues. V dropped 2 bases and J dropped 7 bases, with 14 bases sitting between them. The CDR3 loop is CASSLLTVGHEAFF. The CDR3 DNA follows: TGTGCCAGCAGCTTACTGACCGTGGGGCATGAAGCTTTCTTT. Full variable domain (rest looked up from reference TRBV7-9 and TRBJ1-1): DTGVSQNPRHKITKRGQNVTFRCDPISEHNRLYWYRQTLGQGPEFLTYFQNEAQLEKSRLLSDRFSAERPKGSFSTLEIQRTEQGDSAMYLCASSLLTVGHEAFFGQGTRLTVV.

The chain recombines TRBV7-9 with TRBJ2-3, with D uncertain. The CDR3 covers 15 residues. CDR1 SEHNR and CDR2 FQNEAQ come from the germline V gene (reference sequence). V was shortened by 0 bases and J by 1 base, with 8 bases between the two germline ends. This CDR3 reads CASSLAGRGTDTQYF. For the CDR3, the DNA is TGTGCCAGCAGCTTAGCAGGGCGCGGCACAGATACGCAGTATTTT.

The chain links TRBV7-8 to TRBJ1-5, with D perhaps TRBD1 (5 bases). The germline V gene has CDR1 SGHVS and CDR2 FQNEAQ. The CDR3 contains 19 residues. Trimming stripped 2 bases from V and 0 bases from J, with 20 bases between. CDR3 in amino acids: CASSLNPRDGPGSNQPQHF. CDR3 nucleotide sequence: TGTGCCAGCAGCTTAAACCCTCGGGACGGACCTGGTAGCAATCAGCCCCAGCATTTT.

For this clone: The same CDR3 arises from other DNA sequences in this sample as well. The chain employs TRBV29-1 and TRBJ2-7; D is perhaps TRBD1 (5 bases). Germline V gene data show CDR1 as SQVTM and CDR2 as ANQGSEA. CDR3 size: 12 residues. V was trimmed by 4 bases and J by 0 bases, leaving 7 bases between them. The CDR3 bases are TGCAGCGTTGTGGGGCCCTCCTACGAGCAGTACTTC. This gives the protein CSVVGPSYEQYF.

The V and J genes are TRBV10-2 and TRBJ2-3; 10 positions agree with TRBD2. CDR3 size: 16 residues. Germline V CDR1 and CDR2: WSHSY, SAAADI. The V segment lost 0 bases and the J segment 2 bases; nucleotides outside the gene matches: 2. CDR3 sequence (DNA): TGCGCCAGCAGTGAGTCGACTAGCGGGTACACAGATACGCAGTATTTT. The encoded protein is CASSESTSGYTDTQYF.

This chain connects TRBV6-6 to TRBJ1-2; D unclear. The CDR3 extends over 12 amino acids. V gave up 6 bases and J gave up 4 bases, with 9 bases separating them. CDR1 and CDR2 (germline): MNHNY, SVGAGI (reference sequence). CDR3 residues: CASSHDTYGYTF. Written as DNA, the CDR3 is TGTGCCAGCAGCCATGACACCTATGGCTACACCTTC.

The CDR3 bases are TGTGCCAGCAGTTTTGGAGGGGGGAGGCACTATGGCTACACCTTC. Encoded protein: CASSFGGGRHYGYTF. The chain recombines TRBV27 with TRBJ1-2; D possibly corresponds to TRBD1 (6 bases). The CDR3 sequence is 15 residues long. The V gene's germline CDR1 is MNHEY and CDR2 SMNVEV (reference sequence). V gave up 3 bases and J gave up 3 bases, with 14 bases separating them.

The chain combines TRBV29-1 with TRBJ2-1; 7 bases fit TRBD1. Germline assignment: CDR1 SQVTM and CDR2 ANQGSEA. J lost 9 bases, V lost 8 bases, and 7 bases had no gene match. This CDR3 comprises 11 residues. The CDR3 bases are TGCAGCATTCACAGGGGCGGTGAGCAGTTCTTC. It translates to CSIHRGGEQFF.

This clone appeared a single time. CDR3 nucleotide sequence: TGTGCCAGCAGTCAAGGGACAGGGGGCCCCTACGAGCAGTACTTC. Translation: CASSQGTGGPYEQYF. The V gene is TRBV6-5, the J gene TRBJ2-7; 12 bases fit TRBD1. With V trimmed by 5 bases and J by 2 bases, 4 bases remained unmatched. CDR1 and CDR2 from the germline V gene are MNHEY and SVGAGI. The CDR3 runs to 15 residues.